Following are 24 T cell receptor beta chains from one sample sequenced in a study of beta chain features in type 1 diabetes. The study, taken as a whole, reports: Type 1 diabetes patients had TCRB CDR3s that were shorter (moderately but significantly so) in all four CD4+ subsets.

Antigen specificity for these receptors is unknown. Every bit of the isolated RNA underwent reverse transcription, so sequencing read expressed TCRB transcripts. Using immunoSEQ multiplex PCR, the repertoire was profiled, and TCRdb retains in-frame clones only, with some absent. The table has a few hundred thousand clones, 11% seen once. Source material: naive CD4+ T cells from blood. These receptors were collected from a man aged 30 to 45 with type 1 diabetes.

This clone turned up a few times. The rearrangement joins TRBV28 to TRBJ2-2; 9 nucleotides line up with TRBD2. The germline gives CDR1 MDHEN, CDR2 SYDVKM. The ends lost 3 bases at V and 4 bases at J; junction bases unmatched: 3. CDR3 size: 15 residues. Written as DNA, the CDR3 is TGTGCCAGCAGTTTCTCTAGCGGGGTCACCGGGGAGCTGTTTTTT. It is translated as CASSFSSGVTGELFF.

The chain uses TRBV27 and TRBJ1-6; D is unclear. The CDR3 runs 16 residues. V lost 2 bases, J lost 0 bases, and 8 bases lay in between. Germline CDR1 reads MNHEY; CDR2 reads SMNVEV (reference sequence). The CDR3 DNA is TGTGCCAGCAGTTTAGAGAGAAGCTCCTATAATTCACCCCTCCACTTT. This translates into CASSLERSSYNSPLHF.

This chain connects TRBV7-9 to TRBJ2-3; 9 bases match TRBD2. CDR1 and CDR2 (germline): SEHNR, FQNEAQ (reference sequence). The CDR3 sequence is 15 residues long. V gave up 5 bases and J gave up 2 bases; unmatched junction bases: 5. The CDR3 loop reads CASSDRLAATDTQYF. In DNA form, the CDR3 reads TGTGCCAGCAGCGACCGACTAGCGGCCACAGATACGCAGTATTTT.

This chain links TRBV11-1 with TRBJ2-7, with D tentatively TRBD1 (6 bases). The germline CDR1 and CDR2 sequences are SGHAT and FQDESV (reference sequence). This CDR3 has 12 amino acids. The V gene lost 6 bases and the J gene lost 6 bases, with 12 bases spanning the gap. The CDR3 nucleotides are TGTGCCAGCAGGGCACAGGGATCCGAGCAGTACTTC. Translation gives CASRAQGSEQYF.

The chain employs TRBV4-1 and TRBJ2-6, with TRBD1 as a possible D gene (6 bases). Trimming cost V 4 bases and J 0 bases, with 16 bases left between them. Germline assignment: CDR1 MGHRA and CDR2 YSYEKL. The CDR3 is 18 amino acids. The CDR3 DNA reads as TGCGCCAGCAGCCCTTTCCCGGGACACCGCTCTGGGGCCAACGTCCTGACTTTC. Translated, it gives CASSPFPGHRSGANVLTF.

This clone occurred a few times. The CDR3 coding sequence is TGTGCCAGCAGCCAAGGAGCGGGGGGGCCAGTTACGCAGTATTTT. Protein product: CASSQGAGGPVTQYF. This rearrangement joins TRBV4-2 to TRBJ2-3, with 10 nucleotides matching TRBD2. Germline CDR1 is LGHNA and CDR2 is YNFKEQ. This CDR3 is built from 15 residues. The ends lost 1 base at V and 8 bases at J; junction bases unmatched: 6.

V usage is TRBV18 and J usage is TRBJ1-4; D is unresolved. The CDR3 is 14 residues long. V shed 2 bases and J shed 5 bases, with 9 bases lying between them. Per the germline V gene, CDR1 is KGHSH and CDR2 is LQKENI. This CDR3 is CASSPSPGNEKLFF. The CDR3 DNA is TGTGCCAGCTCACCAAGTCCGGGGAATGAAAAACTGTTTTTT.

The table lists this clone with a few counts. The chain links TRBV9 to TRBJ1-6; maybe TRBD1 (5 bases). Germline V gene sequence: CDR1 SGDLS, CDR2 YYNGEE. The V end lost 0 bases, the J end lost 7 bases, and 11 bases lay between the germline ends. This CDR3 has 15 amino acids. The CDR3 sequence is CASSVAGTKNSPLHF. The CDR3 coding sequence is TGTGCCAGCAGCGTAGCTGGGACTAAGAATTCACCCCTCCACTTT.

This clone was detected only a few times. J is TRBJ2-1 and V is TRBV7-8; tentatively, D is TRBD2 (6 bases). Between the trimmed V and J ends, which lost 3 bases and 9 bases, there was a span of 12 bases. Germline CDR1 SGHVS, CDR2 FQNEAQ. The CDR3 length is 13 residues. CDR3 bases: TGTGCCAGCAGCTTCCCACTAGCTCCTGAGCAGTTCTTC. Amino acids: CASSFPLAPEQFF.

V usage is TRBV5-4 and J usage is TRBJ2-1; the match to TRBD1 covers 7 bases. The CDR3 has 15 amino acids. The germline gives CDR1 SGHNT, CDR2 YYREEE (reference sequence). The junction had 6 bases not matched to a gene; V was cut back by 0 bases and J by 6 bases. CDR3 bases: TGTGCCAGCAGCTTGGCCACTACAGGGGTCAATGAGCAGTTCTTC. Its protein is CASSLATTGVNEQFF.

V is TRBV6-6 and J is TRBJ2-1; the D is unclear. There are 14 residues in the CDR3. CDR1 is MNHNY, CDR2 SVGAGI, per germline (reference sequence). Trimming removed 10 bases at V and 7 bases at J, with 20 bases between. The CDR3, as DNA: TGTGCCACCGAATTATACGAAATAGAGAATGAGCAGTTCTTC. Translated, it gives CATELYEIENEQFF.

This chain uses TRBV29-1 with TRBJ2-3; a weak D match, TRBD2 (7 bases). V was pared by 7 bases and J by 2 bases, with 16 bases between. The CDR3 loop spans 14 amino acids. Per the germline V gene, CDR1 is SQVTM and CDR2 is ANQGSEA. DNA of the CDR3: TGCAGCGCCGAGGGGGGGGCACTCACAGATACGCAGTATTTT. Amino acid sequence: CSAEGGALTDTQYF.

This chain uses TRBV18 with TRBJ2-1; a possible D gene is TRBD1 (6 bases). This CDR3 comprises 15 residues. Germline CDR1 is KGHSH and CDR2 is LQKENI. Trimming shortened V by 1 base and J by 5 bases, and 12 bases separated the two germline ends. CDR3 region: CASSPRPGADNEQFF. CDR3 bases: TGTGCCAGCTCACCACGGCCAGGGGCGGACAATGAGCAGTTCTTC.

This clone was observed a handful of times. Other nucleotide sequences from this sample produce the same CDR3. The chain has TRBV9 and TRBJ1-1; 7 bases map to TRBD1. J gave up 6 bases and V 3 bases, and 5 bases lay outside the gene matches. The CDR3 spans 13 residues. Germline lookup yields CDR1 SGDLS and CDR2 YYNGEE. The CDR3 loop reads CASSATGAAEAFF. The DNA of the CDR3 is TGTGCCAGCAGCGCAACAGGGGCCGCTGAAGCTTTCTTT.

V and J are TRBV18 and TRBJ2-3; 9 bases align to TRBD2. Germline lookup yields CDR1 KGHSH and CDR2 LQKENI. This CDR3 contains 17 residues. Trimming at V came to 5 bases and at J to 4 bases, leaving 13 bases not matched to a gene. The chain's CDR3 is CASSDGKAGGIADTQYF. The CDR3 DNA reads as TGTGCCAGCTCAGACGGAAAAGCGGGGGGAATCGCAGATACGCAGTATTTT. The variable domain in full, with the rest retrieved from reference TRBV18 and TRBJ2-3, is NAGVMQNPRHLVRRRGQEARLRCSPMKGHSHVYWYRQLPEEGLKFMVYLQKENIIDESGMPKERFSAEFPKEGPSILRIQQVVRGDSAAYFCASSDGKAGGIADTQYFGPGTRLTVL.

This clone has more than one count but fewer than ten. The rearrangement links TRBV25-1 to TRBJ1-1; D is undetermined. V lost 4 bases, J lost 1 base, and 10 bases lay in between. Germline CDR1 MGHDK, CDR2 SYGVNS. CDR3 length equals 14 residues. The CDR3 region is CASSGVSWNTEAFF. The CDR3 coding sequence is TGTGCCAGCAGTGGAGTGAGTTGGAACACTGAAGCTTTCTTT.

J is TRBJ2-1 and V is TRBV30, with D possibly matching TRBD2 (5 bases). Trimming removed 2 bases from V and 7 bases from J, with 21 bases in between. The CDR3 loop spans 16 amino acids. Germline CDR1 GTSNPN, CDR2 SVGIG (reference sequence). DNA of the CDR3: TGTGCCTGGAGTCACGGACTTTCGCAGACGGGGAATGAGCAGTTCTTC. This sequence encodes CAWSHGLSQTGNEQFF.

The sample holds a few counts of this clone. The rearrangement joins TRBV15 to TRBJ1-6, with TRBD1 matching over 7 bases. With V trimmed by 0 bases and J by 6 bases, 5 bases remained unmatched. The CDR3 extends over 16 amino acids. CDR1 is LNHNV and CDR2 is YYDKDF in the germline V gene (reference sequence). The DNA for the CDR3 is TGTGCCACCAGCAGAGATGGGGCAGGGGGTAATTCACCCCTCCACTTT. This sequence encodes CATSRDGAGGNSPLHF.

V gene TRBV5-6 combines with J gene TRBJ2-5; D unclear. Germline CDR1 reads SGHDT; CDR2 reads YYEEEE. V dropped 6 bases and J dropped 0 bases, with 12 bases sitting between them. CDR3 length equals 14 residues. The CDR3 protein is CASTLTRDQETQYF. The CDR3 region has the DNA TGTGCCAGCACCCTTACCCGGGACCAAGAGACCCAGTACTTC.

CDR3: CSVARSTGNEQFF. The CDR3 DNA follows: TGCAGCGTCGCACGGTCGACGGGGAATGAGCAGTTCTTC. The V and J genes are TRBV29-1 and TRBJ2-1, with D maybe TRBD2 (5 bases). The CDR3 consists of 13 residues. Germline lookup yields CDR1 SQVTM and CDR2 ANQGSEA. Trimming left V 6 bases short and J 7 bases short, with 16 bases between.

This clone was detected only a few times. This chain links TRBV7-2 with TRBJ2-7; TRBD2 agrees at 11 bases. This CDR3 is built from 14 residues. Trimming removed 5 bases from V and 2 bases from J; junction bases left unmatched: 2. CDR1 SGHTA and CDR2 FQGNSA come from the germline V gene. The CDR3 here is CASSHSGGAYEQYF. For the CDR3, the DNA is TGTGCCAGCAGCCATAGCGGGGGGGCCTACGAGCAGTACTTC.

The sample holds a few counts of this clone. The conserved phenylalanine or tryptophan is not found at the CDR3 terminus, so this likely reflects a read error. Because the CDR3's place on the DNA is in doubt, the DNA is left out and the CDR3 is given as listed by TCRdb. The J gene is TRBJ1-4, the V gene TRBV21-1; TRBD1 is the table's D call and was not checked against the DNA. TRBV21-1 is a listed pseudogene. The CDR3 sequence runs 8 residues, both termini included. This chain's CDR3 is CASGHRFL.

V is TRBV2 and J is TRBJ1-5; 7 bases fit TRBD1. The CDR3 sequence is 13 residues long. Trimming at V came to 9 bases and at J to 2 bases, leaving 4 bases not matched to a gene. CDR1 and CDR2 (germline): SNHLY, FYNNEI. CDR3 in DNA: TGTGCCAGTACAGGGGAACGCAATCAGCCCCAGCATTTT. Protein sequence: CASTGERNQPQHF.

The rearrangement uses TRBV18 and TRBJ1-5; no firm D call. The CDR3 sequence is 15 residues long. The V gene lost 1 base and the J gene lost 4 bases, with 11 bases spanning the gap. Germline CDR1 is KGHSH and CDR2 is LQKENI. In DNA, the CDR3 is TGTGCCAGCTCACCACGGGGAGAAGGGAATCAGCCCCAGCATTTT. Protein sequence: CASSPRGEGNQPQHF.